This passage covers 10 T cell receptor beta chains from one sample sequenced in a study of control samples from healthy donors and cancer patients. Produced via immunoSEQ multiplex PCR; TCRdb's table is partial and in-frame only. This table has tens of thousands of clones, approximately 90% appearing once. Sequencing was carried out using PBMCs. Source of these receptors: a man younger than 45 with colorectal cancer.

The chain recombines TRBV18 with TRBJ2-3; D uncertain. The germline V and J ends were trimmed by 0 bases and 0 bases, with 13 bases remaining between them. CDR3 length equals 17 residues. Germline V gene lookup returns CDR1 KGHSH and CDR2 LQKENI. For the CDR3, the DNA is TGTGCCAGCTCACCACCCGGTCAGGAAGCCAGCACAGATACGCAGTATTTT. Its protein product is CASSPPGQEASTDTQYF.

The rearrangement uses TRBV4-2 and TRBJ2-3, with a tentative D call TRBD2 (6 bases). This CDR3 is built from 16 residues. The V gene lost 0 bases and the J gene lost 1 base, with 11 bases spanning the gap. Per the germline V gene, CDR1 is LGHNA and CDR2 is YNFKEQ. The CDR3 is CASSQDEPGGTDTQYF. Written as DNA, the CDR3 is TGTGCCAGCAGCCAAGATGAACCGGGGGGCACAGATACGCAGTATTTT.

The rearrangement links TRBV6-2 or TRBV6-3 to TRBJ2-7; 12 bases are shared with TRBD2. Unmatched junction bases numbered 6, after V lost 5 bases and J lost 1 base. The CDR3 length is 16 residues. Germline CDR1 is MNHEY and CDR2 is SVGEGT. CDR3 DNA sequence: TGTGCCAGCAGTCTCCGGACTAGCGGGGTATCCTACGAGCAGTACTTC. It encodes CASSLRTSGVSYEQYF.

Only one count was recorded for this clone. V gene TRBV5-1 combines with J gene TRBJ2-2, with a possible D match to TRBD2 (5 bases). CDR1 is SGHRS and CDR2 is YFSETQ in the germline V gene. The CDR3 is 14 residues long. Trimming stripped 4 bases from V and 3 bases from J, with 10 bases between. Written as DNA, the CDR3 is TGCGCCAGCAGCCTGGGAGTAGACACCGGGGAGCTGTTTTTT. Its translation: CASSLGVDTGELFF. The full variable domain, rest sourced from reference TRBV5-1 and TRBJ2-2, is KAGVTQTPRYLIKTRGQQVTLSCSPISGHRSVSWYQQTPGQGLQFLFEYFSETQRNKGNFPGRFSGRQFSNSRSEMNVSTLELGDSALYLCASSLGVDTGELFFGEGSRLTVL.

V and J are TRBV6-5 and TRBJ1-2; TRBD1 aligns across 7 bases. This CDR3 region has 12 residues. The V gene end was trimmed by 7 bases and the J gene end by 6 bases; junction bases not matched to a gene: 5. Germline lookup yields CDR1 MNHEY and CDR2 SVGAGI. The CDR3: CASKIGGDGYTF. The CDR3 DNA reads as TGTGCCAGCAAAATAGGGGGCGATGGCTACACCTTC.

V is TRBV7-2 and J is TRBJ2-1; a weak D match, TRBD1 (5 bases). In germline, CDR1 is SGHTA, CDR2 FQGNSA. The CDR3 is 15 amino acids. The V end lost 1 base, the J end lost 2 bases, and 9 bases lay between the germline ends. The CDR3 spells CASSLEGFAYNEQFF. CDR3 nucleotides: TGTGCCAGCAGCTTAGAGGGGTTCGCCTACAATGAGCAGTTCTTC.

This clone has just one count. The chain has TRBV6-5 and TRBJ1-3; maybe TRBD1 (6 bases). CDR1 MNHEY and CDR2 SVGAGI come from the germline V gene. Trimming took off 4 bases at V and 0 bases at J, with 13 bases between the two ends. The CDR3 spans 16 residues. The DNA for the CDR3 is TGTGCCAGCAGTTCAGCGGACAGTTTCTCTGGAAACACCATATATTTT. Translation: CASSSADSFSGNTIYF.

The chain combines TRBV5-6 with TRBJ2-7; possible D gene TRBD2, 7 bases. The V gene lost 5 bases and the J gene lost 1 base, with 13 bases spanning the gap. The CDR3 spans 14 residues. Germline loops: CDR1 SGHDT, CDR2 YYEEEE. As DNA, the CDR3 is TGTGCCAGCAGGAGGGGGGGCCAATCCTACGAGCAGTACGTC. This sequence encodes CASRRGGQSYEQYV.

The V and J genes are TRBV7-2 and TRBJ2-7; 8 bases are a match to TRBD2. Germline assignment: CDR1 SGHTA and CDR2 FQGNSA. The CDR3 is made up of 15 amino acids. Trimming at V came to 3 bases and at J to 4 bases, leaving 8 bases not matched to a gene. The CDR3 DNA sequence: TGTGCCAGCAGCTTGGCGGGGGGCGACATATACGAGCAGTACTTC. It encodes CASSLAGGDIYEQYF.

V is TRBV11-2 and J is TRBJ1-1, with D possibly TRBD1 on 6 matching bases. The CDR3 loop spans 15 amino acids. Germline values: CDR1 SGHAT, CDR2 FQNNGV. Trimming removed 7 bases at V and 1 base at J, with 16 bases between. The CDR3 DNA follows: TGTGCCAGCACCCCCATGGGGGGCCCGAACACTGAAGCTTTCTTT. Protein: CASTPMGGPNTEAFF.